This T cell receptor (beta chain) came from a study of blood T cell repertoires in COVID-19. About the study: Samples representing acute and convalescent COVID-19 were sourced from the United States, Italy and Spain. Sample material is recorded as cDNA or gDNA derived from T cells, B-cell-depleted T cells, or PBMCs.

In the authors' methods: Reference gene primer amplification gave nucleated cell count estimates. Clones were read by immunoSEQ multiplex PCR, and TCRdb kept only the in-frame ones, dropping some. That table gives V, J and clone size, and the DNA gave D and trimming. The sample lists 85,000 to 120,000 clones, under 90% occurring once. This receptor was taken from a woman aged 55-69 years with acute or convalescent COVID-19. Sequenced sample: peripheral blood.

In DNA, the CDR3 is TGTGCCAGCAGCCGCAACGGGGTCAGGGGTGGCTACACCTTC. Its translation is CASSRNGVRGGYTF. The rearrangement uses TRBV5-6 and TRBJ1-2; tentatively, D is TRBD1 (6 bases). Trimming removed 4 bases from V and 7 bases from J, with 17 bases in between. CDR3 length equals 14 residues. Germline V gene lookup returns CDR1 SGHDT and CDR2 YYEEEE.